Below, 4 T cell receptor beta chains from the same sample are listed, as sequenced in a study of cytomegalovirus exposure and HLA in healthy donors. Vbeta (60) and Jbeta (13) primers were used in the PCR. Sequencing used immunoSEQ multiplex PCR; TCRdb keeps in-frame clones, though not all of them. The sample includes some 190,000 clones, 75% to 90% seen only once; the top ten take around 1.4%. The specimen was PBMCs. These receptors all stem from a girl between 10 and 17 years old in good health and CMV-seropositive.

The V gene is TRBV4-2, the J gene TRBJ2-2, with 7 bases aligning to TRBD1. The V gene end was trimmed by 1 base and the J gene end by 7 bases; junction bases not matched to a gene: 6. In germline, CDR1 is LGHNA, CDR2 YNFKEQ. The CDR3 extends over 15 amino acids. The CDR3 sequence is CASSQVVGGIGELFF. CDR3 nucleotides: TGTGCCAGCAGCCAAGTGGTAGGGGGCATCGGGGAGCTGTTTTTT.

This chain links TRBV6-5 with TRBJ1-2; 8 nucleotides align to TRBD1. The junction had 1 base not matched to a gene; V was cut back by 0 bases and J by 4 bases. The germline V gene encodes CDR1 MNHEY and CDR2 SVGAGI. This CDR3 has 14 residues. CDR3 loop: CASSYSDRAYGYTF. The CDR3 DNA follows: TGTGCCAGCAGTTACTCGGACAGGGCCTATGGCTACACCTTC.

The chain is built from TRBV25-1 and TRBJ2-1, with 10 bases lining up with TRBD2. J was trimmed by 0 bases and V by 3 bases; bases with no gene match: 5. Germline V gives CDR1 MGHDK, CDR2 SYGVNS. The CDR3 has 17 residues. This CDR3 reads CASSDPSGRGSYNEQFF. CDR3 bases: TGTGCCAGCAGTGACCCTAGCGGGAGAGGCTCCTACAATGAGCAGTTCTTC.

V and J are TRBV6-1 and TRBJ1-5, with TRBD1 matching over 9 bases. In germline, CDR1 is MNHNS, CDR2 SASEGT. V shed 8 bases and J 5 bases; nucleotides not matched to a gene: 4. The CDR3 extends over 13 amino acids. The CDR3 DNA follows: TGTGCCAGCTCGGGACAGGGACATCAGCCCCAGCATTTT. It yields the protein CASSGQGHQPQHF.